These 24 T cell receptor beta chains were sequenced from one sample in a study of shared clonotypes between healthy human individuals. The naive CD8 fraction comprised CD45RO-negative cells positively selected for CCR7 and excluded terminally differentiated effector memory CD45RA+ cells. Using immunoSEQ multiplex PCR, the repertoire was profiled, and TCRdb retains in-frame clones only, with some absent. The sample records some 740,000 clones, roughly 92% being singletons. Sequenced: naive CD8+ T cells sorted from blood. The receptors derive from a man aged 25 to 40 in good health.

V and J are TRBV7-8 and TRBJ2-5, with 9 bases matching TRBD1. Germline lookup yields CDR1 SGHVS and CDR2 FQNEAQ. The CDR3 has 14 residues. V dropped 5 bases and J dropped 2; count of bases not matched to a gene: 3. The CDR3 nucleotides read TGTGCCAGCAGCGGGACAGGGAGACAAGAGACCCAGTACTTC. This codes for CASSGTGRQETQYF.

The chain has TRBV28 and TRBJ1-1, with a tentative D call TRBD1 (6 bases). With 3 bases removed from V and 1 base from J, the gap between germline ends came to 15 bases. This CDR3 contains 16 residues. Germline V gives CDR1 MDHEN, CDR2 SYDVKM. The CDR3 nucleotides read TGTGCCAGCAGTTTTCCAGGGGAGGGGCCGAACACTGAAGCTTTCTTT. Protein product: CASSFPGEGPNTEAFF.

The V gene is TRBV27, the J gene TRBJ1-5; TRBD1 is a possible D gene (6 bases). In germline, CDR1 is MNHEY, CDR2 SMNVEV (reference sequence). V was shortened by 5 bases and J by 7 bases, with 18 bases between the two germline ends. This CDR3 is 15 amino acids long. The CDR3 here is CASSARGFRAQPQHF. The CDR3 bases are TGTGCCAGCAGTGCGAGGGGGTTCAGGGCCCAGCCCCAGCATTTT.

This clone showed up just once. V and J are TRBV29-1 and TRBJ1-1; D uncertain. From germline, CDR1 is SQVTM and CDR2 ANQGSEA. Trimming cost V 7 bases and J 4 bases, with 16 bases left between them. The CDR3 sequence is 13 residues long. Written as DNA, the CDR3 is TGCAGCGCGATTCAGGTAACTTCCACTGAAGCTTTCTTT. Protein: CSAIQVTSTEAFF.

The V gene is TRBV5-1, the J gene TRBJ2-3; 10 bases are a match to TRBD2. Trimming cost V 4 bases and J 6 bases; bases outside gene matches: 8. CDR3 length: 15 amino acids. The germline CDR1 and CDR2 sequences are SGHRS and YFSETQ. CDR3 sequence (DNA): TGCGCCAGCAGCCCCCTAGCGGGAGAAGGCGATACGCAGTATTTT. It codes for CASSPLAGEGDTQYF.

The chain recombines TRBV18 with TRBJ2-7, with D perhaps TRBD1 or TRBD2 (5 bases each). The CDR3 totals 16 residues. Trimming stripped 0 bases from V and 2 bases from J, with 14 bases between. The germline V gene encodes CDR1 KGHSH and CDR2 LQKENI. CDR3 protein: CASSPPGTLTPYEQYF. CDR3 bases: TGTGCCAGCTCACCACCCGGGACCCTGACCCCCTACGAGCAGTACTTC.

In DNA, the CDR3 is TGTGCCAGCAGCAGGGGGTCCGAGGGGACTGAAGCTTTCTTT. Its translation: CASSRGSEGTEAFF. The J gene is TRBJ1-1, the V gene TRBV27, with 7 bases fitting TRBD1. CDR1 and CDR2 from the germline V gene are MNHEY and SMNVEV (reference sequence). This CDR3 comprises 14 residues. Trimming cost V 6 bases and J 5 bases; bases outside gene matches: 9.

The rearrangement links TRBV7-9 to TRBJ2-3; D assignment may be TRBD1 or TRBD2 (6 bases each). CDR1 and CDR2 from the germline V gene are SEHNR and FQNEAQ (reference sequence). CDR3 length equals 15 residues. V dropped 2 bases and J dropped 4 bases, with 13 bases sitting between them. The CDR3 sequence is CASSLLGGGPDTQYF. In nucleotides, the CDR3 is TGTGCCAGCAGCTTATTAGGGGGAGGCCCAGATACGCAGTATTTT.

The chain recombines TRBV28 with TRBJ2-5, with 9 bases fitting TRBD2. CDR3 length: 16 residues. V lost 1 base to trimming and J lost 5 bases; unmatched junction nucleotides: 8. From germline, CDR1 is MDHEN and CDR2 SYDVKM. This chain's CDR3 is CASSLSLAGGDETQYF. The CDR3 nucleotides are TGTGCCAGCAGTTTATCGCTCGCGGGAGGGGACGAGACCCAGTACTTC.

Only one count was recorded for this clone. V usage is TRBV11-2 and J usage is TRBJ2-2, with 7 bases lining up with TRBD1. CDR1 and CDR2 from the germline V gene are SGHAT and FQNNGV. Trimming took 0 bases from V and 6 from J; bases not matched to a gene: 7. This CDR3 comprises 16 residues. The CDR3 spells CASSLDKGGPSGELFF. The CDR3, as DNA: TGTGCCAGCAGCTTAGATAAAGGGGGCCCCTCCGGGGAGCTGTTTTTT. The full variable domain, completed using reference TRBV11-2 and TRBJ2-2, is EAGVAQSPRYKIIEKRQSVAFWCNPISGHATLYWYQQILGQGPKLLIQFQNNGVVDDSQLPKDRFSAERLKGVDSTLKIQPAKLEDSAVYLCASSLDKGGPSGELFFGEGSRLTVL.

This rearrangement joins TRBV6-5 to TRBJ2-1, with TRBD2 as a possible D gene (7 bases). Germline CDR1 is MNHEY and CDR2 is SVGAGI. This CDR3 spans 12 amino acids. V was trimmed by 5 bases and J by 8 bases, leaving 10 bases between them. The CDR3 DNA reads TGTGCCAGCAGTCAAGGGGGGGATGAGCAGTTCTTC. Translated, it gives CASSQGGDEQFF.

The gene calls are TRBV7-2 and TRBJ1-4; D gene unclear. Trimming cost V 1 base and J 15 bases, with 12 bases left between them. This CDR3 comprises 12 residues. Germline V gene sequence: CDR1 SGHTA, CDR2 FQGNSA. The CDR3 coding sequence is TGTGCCAGCAGCTTAGTACGTGGCATATTGTTTTTT. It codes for CASSLVRGILFF. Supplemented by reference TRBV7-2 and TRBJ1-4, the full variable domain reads GAGVSQSPSNKVTEKGKDVELRCDPISGHTALYWYRQSLGQGLEFLIYFQGNSAPDKSGLPSDRFSAERTGGSVSTLTIQRTQQEDSAVYLCASSLVRGILFFGSGTQLSVL.

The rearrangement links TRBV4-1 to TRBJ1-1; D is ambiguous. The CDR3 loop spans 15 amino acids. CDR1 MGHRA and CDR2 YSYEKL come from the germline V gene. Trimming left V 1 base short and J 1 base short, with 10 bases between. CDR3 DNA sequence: TGCGCCAGCAGCCAAGGGTACATGGGGAACACTGAAGCTTTCTTT. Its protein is CASSQGYMGNTEAFF.

CDR3 nucleotides: TGTGCCAGCACACAGGGTGTGGACACTGAAGCTTTCTTT. Its translation is CASTQGVDTEAFF. The J gene is TRBJ1-1, the V gene TRBV28; TRBD1 is a possible D gene (6 bases). The length of the CDR3 is 13 residues. CDR1 is MDHEN and CDR2 is SYDVKM in the germline V gene. Trimming took 7 bases from V and 3 from J, leaving 12 bases between them.

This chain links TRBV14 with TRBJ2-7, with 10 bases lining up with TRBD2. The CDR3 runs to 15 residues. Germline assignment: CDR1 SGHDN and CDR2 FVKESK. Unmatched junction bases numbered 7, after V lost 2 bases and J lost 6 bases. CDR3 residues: CASSQITSGISEQYF. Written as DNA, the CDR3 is TGTGCCAGCAGCCAAATAACTAGCGGGATCTCCGAGCAGTACTTC.

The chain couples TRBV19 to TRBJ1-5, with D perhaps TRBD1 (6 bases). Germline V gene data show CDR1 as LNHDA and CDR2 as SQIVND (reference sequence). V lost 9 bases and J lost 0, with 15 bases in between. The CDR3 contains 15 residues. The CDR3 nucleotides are TGTGCCAGCCTACGGGACATCAGTAGCAATCAGCCCCAGCATTTT. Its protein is CASLRDISSNQPQHF. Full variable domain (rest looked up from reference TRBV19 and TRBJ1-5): DGGITQSPKYLFRKEGQNVTLSCEQNLNHDAMYWYRQDPGQGLRLIYYSQIVNDFQKGDIAEGYSVSREKKESFPLTVTSAQKNPTAFYLCASLRDISSNQPQHFGDGTRLSIL.

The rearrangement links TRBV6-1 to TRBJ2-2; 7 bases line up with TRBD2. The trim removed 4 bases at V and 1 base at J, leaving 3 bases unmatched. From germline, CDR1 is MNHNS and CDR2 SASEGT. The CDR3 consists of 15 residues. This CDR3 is CASSVERENTGELFF. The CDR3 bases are TGTGCCAGCAGTGTTGAGCGGGAGAACACCGGGGAGCTGTTTTTT.

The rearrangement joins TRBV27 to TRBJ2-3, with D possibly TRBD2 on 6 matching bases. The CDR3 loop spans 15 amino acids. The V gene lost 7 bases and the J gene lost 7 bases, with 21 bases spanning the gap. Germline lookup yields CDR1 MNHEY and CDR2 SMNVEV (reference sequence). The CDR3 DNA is TGTGCCAGCACCGGTGGGGACTTACAATACTATACGCAGTATTTT. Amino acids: CASTGGDLQYYTQYF.

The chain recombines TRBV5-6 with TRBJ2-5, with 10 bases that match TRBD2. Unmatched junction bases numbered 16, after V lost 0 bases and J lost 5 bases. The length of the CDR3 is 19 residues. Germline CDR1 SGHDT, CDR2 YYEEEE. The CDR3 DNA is TGTGCCAGCAGCTTGGGTCTAGCGGGAGTAGGGAGAAGCACGGAGACCCAGTACTTC. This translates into CASSLGLAGVGRSTETQYF.

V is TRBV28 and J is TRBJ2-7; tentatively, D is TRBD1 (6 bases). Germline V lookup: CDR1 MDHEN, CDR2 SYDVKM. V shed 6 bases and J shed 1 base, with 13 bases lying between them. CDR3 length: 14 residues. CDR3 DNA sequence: TGTGCCAGCAGATCGCGGACAGTTTCCTACGAGCAGTACTTC. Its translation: CASRSRTVSYEQYF.

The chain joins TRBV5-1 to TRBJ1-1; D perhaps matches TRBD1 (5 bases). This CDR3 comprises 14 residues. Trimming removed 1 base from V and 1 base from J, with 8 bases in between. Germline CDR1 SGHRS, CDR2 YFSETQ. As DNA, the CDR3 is TGCGCCAGCAGCTTGAGAGGGGAGAACACTGAAGCTTTCTTT. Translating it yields CASSLRGENTEAFF.

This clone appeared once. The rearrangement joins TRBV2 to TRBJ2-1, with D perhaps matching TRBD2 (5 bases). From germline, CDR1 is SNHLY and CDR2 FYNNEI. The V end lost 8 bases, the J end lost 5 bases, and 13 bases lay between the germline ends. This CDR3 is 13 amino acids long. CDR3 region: CASPSLRDNEQFF. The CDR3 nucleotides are TGTGCCAGCCCTTCATTGAGGGACAATGAGCAGTTCTTC.

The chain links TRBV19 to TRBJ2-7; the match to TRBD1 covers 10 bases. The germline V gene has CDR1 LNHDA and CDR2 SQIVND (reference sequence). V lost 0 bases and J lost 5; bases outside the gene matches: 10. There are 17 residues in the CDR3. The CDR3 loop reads CASSIDRGTGEFDEQYF. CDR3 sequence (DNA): TGTGCCAGTAGTATAGATCGCGGGACAGGGGAATTTGACGAGCAGTACTTC.

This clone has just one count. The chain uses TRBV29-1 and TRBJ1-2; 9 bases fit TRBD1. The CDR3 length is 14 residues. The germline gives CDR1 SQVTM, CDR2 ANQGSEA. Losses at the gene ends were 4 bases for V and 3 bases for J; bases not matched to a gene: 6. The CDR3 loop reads CSVARDRDYYGYTF. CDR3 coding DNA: TGCAGCGTTGCCCGGGACAGGGACTACTATGGCTACACCTTC.